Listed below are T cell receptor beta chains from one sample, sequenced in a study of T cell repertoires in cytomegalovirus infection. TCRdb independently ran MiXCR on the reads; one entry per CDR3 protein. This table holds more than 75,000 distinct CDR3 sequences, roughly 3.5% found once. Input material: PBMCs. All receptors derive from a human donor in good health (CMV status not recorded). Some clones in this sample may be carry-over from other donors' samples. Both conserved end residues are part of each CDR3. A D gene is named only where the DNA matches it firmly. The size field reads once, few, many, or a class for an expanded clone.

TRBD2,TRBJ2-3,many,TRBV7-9,CASSTRLAGDITDTQYF,TGTGCCAGCAGCACCCGACTAGCGGGGGACATCACAGATACGCAGTATTTT
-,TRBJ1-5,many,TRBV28,CASSPPRDSNQPQHF,TGTGCCAGCAGTCCCCCCCGGGACAGCAATCAGCCCCAGCATTTT
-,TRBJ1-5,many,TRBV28,CASTLRNQPQHF,TGTGCCAGCACCTTACGCAATCAGCCCCAGCATTTT
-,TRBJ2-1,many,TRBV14,CASSQGTGGRYNEQFF,TGTGCCAGCAGCCAAGGAACCGGGGGACGCTACAATGAGCAGTTCTTC
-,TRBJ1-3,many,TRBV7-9,CASSPLGTSSGNTIYF,TGTGCCAGCAGCCCACTGGGAACCAGCTCTGGAAACACCATATATTTT
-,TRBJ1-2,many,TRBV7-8,CASSLDGRNYGYTF,TGTGCCAGCAGCTTAGATGGGAGAAACTATGGCTACACCTTC
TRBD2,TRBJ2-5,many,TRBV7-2,CASSYRLAGGPLQETQYF,TGTGCCAGCAGCTACCGACTAGCGGGGGGCCCCCTCCAAGAGACCCAGTACTTC
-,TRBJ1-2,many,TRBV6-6,CASRRGGRASGYTF,TGTGCCAGCAGAAGGGGGGGGCGTGCGTCCGGCTACACCTTC
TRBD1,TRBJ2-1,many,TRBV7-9,CASSYKIGTGGENEQFF,TGTGCCAGCAGCTATAAGATCGGGACAGGGGGCGAAAATGAGCAGTTCTTC
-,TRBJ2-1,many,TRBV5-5,CASATSPNEQFF,TGTGCCAGCGCCACATCCCCCAATGAGCAGTTCTTC
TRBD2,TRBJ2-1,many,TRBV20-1,CSASGTSGGAYNEQFF,TGCAGTGCCTCCGGGACTAGCGGGGGGGCCTACAATGAGCAGTTCTTC
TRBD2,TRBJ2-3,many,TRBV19,CASLAGGSDTQYF,TGTGCCAGCCTAGCGGGGGGGTCGGATACGCAGTATTTT